This T cell receptor beta chain came from a study of T cell repertoires in cytomegalovirus infection. MiXCR was run by TCRdb on the reads, yielding one entry per CDR3 protein. The sample records hundreds of thousands of distinct CDR3 sequences, approximately 24% being singletons. Per the germline V gene, CDR1 is LNHDA and CDR2 is SQIVND (reference sequence). J gave up 3 bases and V 7 bases, and 3 bases lay outside the gene matches. There are 12 residues in the CDR3. Sequencing was carried out using CD8+ T cells from PBMCs. The genes are TRBV19 and TRBJ2-7; 7 bases map to TRBD2. This sequence was found in a human donor in good health (CMV status not recorded). Some clones in this sample may be carry-over from other donors' samples. The chain's CDR3 is CASMGGVYEQYF. CDR3 in DNA: TGTGCCAGTATGGGGGGGGTCTACGAGCAGTACTTC.